These 32 T cell receptor beta chains originate from one sample sequenced in a study of blood T cell repertoires in COVID-19. Clones were sequenced by immunoSEQ multiplex PCR, and TCRdb holds only the in-frame ones, with some missing. The sample lists approximately 280,000 clones, roughly 89% occurring once. The sequenced sample was PBMCs or T cells enriched from blood (not recorded which). These receptors all come from a woman aged 55-70 years who had recovered from COVID-19.

Concerning this clone: Other nucleotide sequences from this sample produce the same CDR3. This chain links TRBV24-1 with TRBJ2-1; no clear D. V was shortened by 1 base and J by 6 bases, with 3 bases between the two germline ends. The germline V gene has CDR1 KGHDR and CDR2 SFDVKD. CDR3 length: 12 residues. The CDR3 bases are TGTGCCACCAGTGATTTCCTCAATGAGCAGTTCTTC. It translates to CATSDFLNEQFF.

This chain links TRBV27 with TRBJ2-3; 7 positions match TRBD1. Trimming removed 5 bases from V and 5 bases from J; junction bases left unmatched: 4. Germline CDR1 MNHEY, CDR2 SMNVEV (reference sequence). The CDR3 has 13 amino acids. Here the CDR3 reads CASSRTGGDTQYF. The CDR3 DNA reads TGTGCCAGCAGTCGGACAGGAGGAGATACGCAGTATTTT.

The CDR3 sequence is CATWREGDEKLFF. CDR3 in DNA: TGTGCTACGTGGAGGGAGGGGGATGAAAAACTGTTTTTT. The chain is built from TRBV7-9 and TRBJ1-4; maybe TRBD1 (6 bases). CDR3 length: 13 amino acids. CDR1 is SEHNR, CDR2 FQNEAQ, per germline (reference sequence).

V gene TRBV5-3 combines with J gene TRBJ1-4; 7 bases align to TRBD1. TRBV5-3 is an ORF for which the function is uncertain. J gave up 4 bases and V 3 bases, and 9 bases lay outside the gene matches. The CDR3 totals 16 residues. CDR3 nucleotide sequence: TGTGCCAGAAGCTGGACAGGCCCTCCCTTTAATGAAAAACTGTTTTTT. This codes for CARSWTGPPFNEKLFF.

The J gene is TRBJ2-3, the V gene TRBV9, with 7 bases identical to TRBD2. Germline loops: CDR1 SGDLS, CDR2 YYNGEE. The V gene end was trimmed by 2 bases and the J gene end by 3 bases; junction bases not matched to a gene: 9. The CDR3 is 16 residues long. The CDR3 sequence: CASSVEGSGLTDTQYF. CDR3 sequence (DNA): TGTGCCAGCAGCGTTGAGGGTAGCGGGCTAACAGATACGCAGTATTTT.

Written as DNA, the CDR3 is TGTGCCAGCAGCTTCCGGACTAGCGGGAGTTACGAGCAGTACTTC. This codes for CASSFRTSGSYEQYF. The rearrangement uses TRBV11-3 and TRBJ2-7; 13 nucleotides align to TRBD2. Losses at the gene ends were 3 bases for V and 4 bases for J; bases not matched to a gene: 3. The germline V gene encodes CDR1 SGHNT and CDR2 YENEEA. This CDR3 is built from 15 residues.

The J gene is TRBJ2-3, the V gene TRBV20-1, with a tentative D call TRBD2 (6 bases). V was cut by 4 bases and J by 14 bases, with 16 bases left in between. The CDR3 is 11 residues long. Germline V gene data show CDR1 as DFQATT and CDR2 as SNEGSKA (reference sequence). CDR3 sequence reads: CSANGGPDVYF. CDR3 coding DNA: TGCAGTGCTAACGGAGGGCCAGATGTGTATTTT.

This chain joins TRBV19 and TRBJ2-1; TRBD2 matches at 12 bases. V was pared by 6 bases and J by 2 bases, with 5 bases of the junction left unmatched. Germline V gives CDR1 LNHDA, CDR2 SQIVND (reference sequence). The CDR3 has 16 residues. The CDR3 nucleotides are TGTGCCAGTAGCCTATCTAGCGGGGGGGCCTACAATGAGCAGTTCTTC. Translated, it gives CASSLSSGGAYNEQFF.

This chain joins TRBV5-6 and TRBJ2-2; no firm D call. Deletions cut 1 base from V and 8 bases from J, with 9 bases between. This CDR3 region has 13 residues. Germline CDR1 SGHDT, CDR2 YYEEEE. The CDR3, as DNA: TGTGCCAGCAGCTTGATAGTATATGGGGAGCTGTTTTTT. This encodes CASSLIVYGELFF.

This chain links TRBV19 with TRBJ2-5; D is perhaps TRBD1 (6 bases). The CDR3 is 13 amino acids. Deletions cut 5 bases from V and 5 bases from J, with 12 bases between. Germline lookup yields CDR1 LNHDA and CDR2 SQIVND (reference sequence). The CDR3 loop is CASSLGQWETQYF. In DNA, the CDR3 is TGTGCCAGTAGTTTAGGACAGTGGGAGACCCAGTACTTC.

The V gene is TRBV27, the J gene TRBJ2-2; 9 bases match TRBD1. The ends lost 0 bases at V and 5 bases at J; junction bases unmatched: 1. Germline V gives CDR1 MNHEY, CDR2 SMNVEV (reference sequence). The CDR3 loop spans 15 amino acids. CDR3 residues: CASSLSGQGTGELFF. The CDR3 bases are TGTGCCAGCAGTTTATCGGGACAGGGAACCGGGGAGCTGTTTTTT.

The chain has TRBV11-2 and TRBJ1-6; no reliable D call. Germline-derived CDR1 and CDR2 are SGHAT and FQNNGV. This CDR3 comprises 14 residues. Trimming cost V 0 bases and J 8 bases, with 8 bases left between them. The CDR3 is CASSLEGGHSPLHF. CDR3 nucleotide sequence: TGTGCCAGCAGCTTAGAGGGTGGGCATTCACCCCTCCACTTT.

This rearrangement joins TRBV25-1 to TRBJ1-6, with a possible D match to TRBD1 (5 bases). V gave up 6 bases and J gave up 7 bases, with 19 bases separating them. This CDR3 is 16 amino acids long. Germline values: CDR1 MGHDK, CDR2 SYGVNS. The CDR3 coding sequence is TGTGCCAGCAGCTTGGGGGAGGGCTCTTGGAATTCACCCCTCCACTTT. It codes for CASSLGEGSWNSPLHF.

The rearrangement uses TRBV11-1 and TRBJ1-1; unclear D gene. CDR3 length: 15 amino acids. Trimming removed 3 bases from V and 1 base from J, with 12 bases in between. Germline CDR1 SGHAT, CDR2 FQDESV (reference sequence). CDR3 DNA: TGTGCCAGCAGCTTTCTGAGGGCCTCGAACACTGAAGCTTTCTTT. Translated, it gives CASSFLRASNTEAFF. The full variable domain, in which reference TRBV11-1 and TRBJ1-1 provide the parts outside the CDR3, is EAEVAQSPRYKITEKSQAVAFWCDPISGHATLYWYRQILGQGPELLVQFQDESVVDDSQLPKDRFSAERLKGVDSTLKIQPAELGDSAMYLCASSFLRASNTEAFFGQGTRLTVV.

This chain joins TRBV10-3 and TRBJ1-5, with 9 bases fitting TRBD1. The germline CDR1 and CDR2 sequences are ENHRY and SYGVKD. There are 14 residues in the CDR3. The V gene end was trimmed by 10 bases and the J gene end by 2 bases; junction bases not matched to a gene: 6. Here the CDR3 DNA reads TGTGCCACTGGAAGGGACAGGGGCAATCAGCCCCAGCATTTT. Protein sequence: CATGRDRGNQPQHF.

On this clone itself: An end of the junction does not agree with germline; a read error may underlie this. The genes are TRBV4-1 and TRBJ2-7; D remains ambiguous. The CDR3 sequence is 14 residues long. Germline V gene sequence: CDR1 MGHRA, CDR2 YSYEKL. CDR3 sequence: CASSQEVLPRPLNF. The CDR3 DNA is TGCGCCAGCAGCCAAGAAGTTCTCCCCAGGCCCTTAAACTTC.

The gene calls are TRBV9 and TRBJ2-3; the match to TRBD2 covers 10 bases. V lost 0 bases to trimming and J lost 3 bases; unmatched junction nucleotides: 7. The CDR3 has 17 residues. Germline V gene data show CDR1 as SGDLS and CDR2 as YYNGEE. CDR3 region: CASSVVPSGGSTDTQYF. In DNA form, the CDR3 reads TGTGCCAGCAGCGTAGTACCTAGCGGGGGTTCAACAGATACGCAGTATTTT.

The CDR3 loop is CASSQDSGLAGVALNIQYF. The CDR3 DNA reads as TGTGCCAGCAGCCAAGATTCGGGCCTAGCGGGAGTAGCCCTAAACATTCAGTACTTC. The chain employs TRBV14 and TRBJ2-4, with 10 bases aligning to TRBD2. The germline V gene has CDR1 SGHDN and CDR2 FVKESK. The CDR3 sequence is 19 residues long. With V trimmed by 0 bases and J by 6 bases, 14 bases remained unmatched.

The V gene is TRBV20-1, the J gene TRBJ1-5, with TRBD1 matching over 10 bases. After removal of 3 bases from V and 5 bases from J, the junction contained 4 bases not matched to a gene. This CDR3 is 14 amino acids long. The germline V gene has CDR1 DFQATT and CDR2 SNEGSKA (reference sequence). CDR3 in DNA: TGCAGTGCTAGTGTAGGGACAGGGGATCAGCCCCAGCATTTT. Protein product: CSASVGTGDQPQHF.

The chain joins TRBV30 to TRBJ1-1; D may be TRBD1 (6 bases). CDR1 GTSNPN and CDR2 SVGIG come from the germline V gene (reference sequence). Trimming removed 2 bases from V and 11 bases from J, with 15 bases in between. The CDR3 extends over 12 amino acids. The CDR3 region is CAWSPGGPTAFF. CDR3 sequence (DNA): TGTGCCTGGAGTCCGGGGGGCCCCACGGCTTTCTTT.

J is TRBJ1-1 and V is TRBV14; 10 positions match TRBD1. The trim removed 0 bases at V and 3 bases at J, leaving 10 bases unmatched. Per the germline V gene, CDR1 is SGHDN and CDR2 is FVKESK. The CDR3 runs to 18 residues. CDR3: CASSQDGGTGVLYTEAFF. The CDR3 nucleotides are TGTGCCAGCAGCCAAGATGGCGGGACAGGGGTTTTATACACTGAAGCTTTCTTT.

This chain connects TRBV4-2 to TRBJ2-3, with 14 nucleotides matching TRBD2. J was trimmed by 1 base and V by 3 bases; bases with no gene match: 9. Germline CDR1 reads LGHNA; CDR2 reads YNFKEQ. This CDR3 has 19 residues. Here the CDR3 DNA reads TGTGCCAGCAGCCATGGCGGGACTAGCGGGAGAAGGGGCACAGATACGCAGTATTTT. This gives the protein CASSHGGTSGRRGTDTQYF.

This chain connects TRBV29-1 to TRBJ2-1, with D unclear. V was cut by 5 bases and J by 0 bases, with 8 bases left in between. The CDR3 has 13 residues. The V gene's germline CDR1 is SQVTM and CDR2 ANQGSEA. CDR3 in amino acids: CSVFWSSYNEQFF. For the CDR3, the DNA is TGCAGCGTTTTCTGGAGCTCCTACAATGAGCAGTTCTTC.

CDR3 region: CASSRTSGGETQYF. In nucleotides, the CDR3 is TGCGCCAGCAGCCGGACTAGCGGGGGGGAGACCCAGTACTTC. This rearrangement joins TRBV5-1 to TRBJ2-5; 14 bases fit TRBD2. The CDR3 length is 14 residues. J was trimmed by 5 bases and V by 4 bases; bases with no gene match: 1. Per germline, CDR1 SGHRS and CDR2 YFSETQ.

The chain joins TRBV5-4 to TRBJ1-1, with 8 bases aligning to TRBD1. Germline-derived CDR1 and CDR2 are SGHNT and YYREEE (reference sequence). This CDR3 contains 14 residues. V lost 4 bases, J lost 5 bases, and 7 bases stayed unmatched. The chain's CDR3 is CASSLQTGATEAFF. CDR3 sequence (DNA): TGTGCCAGCAGCCTGCAGACAGGGGCTACTGAAGCTTTCTTT.

As DNA, the CDR3 is TGTGCCAGCAGCACAGACAGGGGGTCCTACAATGAGCAGTTCTTC. It encodes CASSTDRGSYNEQFF. The rearrangement links TRBV9 to TRBJ2-1, with TRBD1 matching over 9 bases. After removal of 4 bases from V and 1 base from J, the junction contained 3 bases not matched to a gene. CDR3 length equals 15 residues. Germline V gene data show CDR1 as SGDLS and CDR2 as YYNGEE.

The CDR3 spells CASSPLGGKTQYF. CDR3 sequence (DNA): TGTGCCAGCAGTCCCTTAGGGGGTAAGACCCAGTACTTC. The J gene is TRBJ2-5, the V gene TRBV28; tentative D call: TRBD1 (6 bases). The CDR3 has 13 residues. Deletions cut 5 bases from V and 6 bases from J, with 13 bases between. Germline assignment: CDR1 MDHEN and CDR2 SYDVKM.

The chain employs TRBV12-3 or TRBV12-4 and TRBJ1-3, with no clear D. V lost 3 bases and J 8 bases, leaving 11 bases between the germline ends. This CDR3 contains 13 residues. The CDR3 sequence: CASSLRVADTIYF. CDR3 bases: TGTGCCAGCAGTTTGAGGGTTGCGGACACCATATATTTT.

This clone has just one count. V gene TRBV18 combines with J gene TRBJ2-2; D is ambiguous. The germline CDR1 and CDR2 sequences are KGHSH and LQKENI. Trimming stripped 2 bases from V and 6 bases from J, with 10 bases between. The CDR3 is 14 amino acids. The CDR3 DNA reads as TGTGCCAGCTCACCAAACTTCATCCCCGGGGAGCTGTTTTTT. Translated: CASSPNFIPGELFF.

The chain combines TRBV9 with TRBJ2-1; the D gene is possibly TRBD2 (5 bases). This CDR3 comprises 15 residues. Trimming shortened V by 1 base and J by 4 bases, and 12 bases separated the two germline ends. Germline values: CDR1 SGDLS, CDR2 YYNGEE. CDR3 bases: TGTGCCAGCAGCGTACGGACTGGATCATACAATGAGCAGTTCTTC. Translated: CASSVRTGSYNEQFF.

V gene TRBV5-4 combines with J gene TRBJ2-3; TRBD2 aligns across 10 bases. Germline CDR1 reads SGHNT; CDR2 reads YYREEE (reference sequence). This CDR3 has 17 amino acids. Trimming took 3 bases from V and 1 from J; bases not matched to a gene: 8. The CDR3 DNA reads TGTGCCAGCAGCTCAAGAGCCGGGACTAGCGGCACAGATACGCAGTATTTT. This codes for CASSSRAGTSGTDTQYF.

V usage is TRBV5-1 and J usage is TRBJ2-5, with 10 bases matching TRBD2. The CDR3 has 15 residues. Germline CDR1 SGHRS, CDR2 YFSETQ. V lost 4 bases to trimming and J lost 7 bases; unmatched junction nucleotides: 10. The CDR3 nucleotides are TGCGCCAGCAGCCCCCTAAGCGGGGGGGCCTCGACCCAGTACTTC. It specifies CASSPLSGGASTQYF. Together with reference TRBV5-1 and TRBJ2-5, the CDR3 gives the full variable domain: KAGVTQTPRYLIKTRGQQVTLSCSPISGHRSVSWYQQTPGQGLQFLFEYFSETQRNKGNFPGRFSGRQFSNSRSEMNVSTLELGDSALYLCASSPLSGGASTQYFGPGTRLLVL.